A single sample gave rise to the 15 T cell receptor beta chains below, sequenced in a study of high-grade serous ovarian cancer treatment subgroups. Tumor samples were obtained before definitive surgery or chemotherapy. The assay was immunoSEQ multiplex PCR, and TCRdb's table has in-frame clones only and misses some. The data show 25,000 to 30,000 clones, about 86% seen once. Sequences were obtained from tumor tissue. Receptors were obtained from a human donor with high-grade serous ovarian cancer.

This clone was seen only a few times. The chain recombines TRBV2 with TRBJ2-7; D is perhaps TRBD1 (6 bases). The germline V and J ends were trimmed by 7 bases and 5 bases, with 12 bases remaining between them. The CDR3 totals 12 residues. CDR1 is SNHLY and CDR2 is FYNNEI in the germline V gene. This CDR3 reads CASTQGSHEQYF. The CDR3 DNA is TGTGCCAGCACTCAGGGGTCCCACGAGCAGTACTTC.

The rearrangement links TRBV14 to TRBJ2-7, with no clear D. Germline V gene sequence: CDR1 SGHDN, CDR2 FVKESK. Between the trimmed V and J ends, which lost 8 bases and 3 bases, there was a span of 5 bases. The CDR3 runs 10 residues. The CDR3 nucleotides read TGTGCCAGCGACATCTACGAGCAGTACTTC. This gives the protein CASDIYEQYF.

The V gene is TRBV19, the J gene TRBJ2-3, with D possibly called TRBD1 or TRBD2 (5 bases each). The CDR3 loop spans 17 amino acids. Germline CDR1 and CDR2: LNHDA and SQIVND (reference sequence). Trimming shortened V by 6 bases and J by 3 bases, and 22 bases separated the two germline ends. CDR3 coding DNA: TGTGCCAGTAGACCCGGGACCCAGAAGAGAGTGACAGATACGCAGTATTTT. This codes for CASRPGTQKRVTDTQYF.

V is TRBV28 and J is TRBJ1-5; perhaps TRBD1 as D (6 bases). CDR1 is MDHEN and CDR2 is SYDVKM in the germline V gene. The CDR3 covers 16 residues. The V end was cut by 2 bases, the J end by 4 bases, with 15 bases between. CDR3 protein: CASSLGGRGANQPQHF. The CDR3 nucleotides read TGTGCCAGCAGTTTAGGCGGCAGGGGTGCTAATCAGCCCCAGCATTTT.

The chain carries TRBV19 and TRBJ1-2; TRBD1 might be the D (6 bases). Trimming removed 2 bases from V and 4 bases from J, with 14 bases in between. CDR1 is LNHDA and CDR2 is SQIVND in the germline V gene (reference sequence). The CDR3 has 15 amino acids. CDR3 loop: CASSIKPETGYGYTF. The CDR3 region has the DNA TGTGCCAGTAGTATAAAGCCCGAGACAGGCTATGGCTACACCTTC.

This clone appeared a few times. The V and J genes are TRBV5-1 and TRBJ1-1, with unresolved D. The CDR3 is 13 residues long. The V and J ends lost 5 bases and 1 base respectively, with 9 bases between them. Germline assignment: CDR1 SGHRS and CDR2 YFSETQ. The CDR3 region is CASRGPENTEAFF. The CDR3 DNA reads TGCGCCAGCAGGGGTCCCGAGAACACTGAAGCTTTCTTT. The full variable domain, its missing parts supplied by reference TRBV5-1 and TRBJ1-1, is KAGVTQTPRYLIKTRGQQVTLSCSPISGHRSVSWYQQTPGQGLQFLFEYFSETQRNKGNFPGRFSGRQFSNSRSEMNVSTLELGDSALYLCASRGPENTEAFFGQGTRLTVV.

CDR3 in DNA: TGCGCCAGCAGCCAACAACAGGGCCGCACTGAAGCTTTCTTT. This gives the protein CASSQQQGRTEAFF. V usage is TRBV4-1 and J usage is TRBJ1-1; possible D gene TRBD1, 6 bases. V was shortened by 2 bases and J by 4 bases, with 11 bases between the two germline ends. Looked up from germline, CDR1 is MGHRA and CDR2 is YSYEKL. This CDR3 contains 14 residues.

This rearrangement joins TRBV27 to TRBJ1-2; 8 nucleotides align to TRBD1. Trimming took 8 bases from V and 4 from J; bases not matched to a gene: 6. CDR1 and CDR2 (germline): MNHEY, SMNVEV (reference sequence). The CDR3 covers 13 residues. As DNA, the CDR3 is TGTGCCAGCCGGGACAGGATTTCCTATGGCTACACCTTC. It encodes CASRDRISYGYTF.

The chain joins TRBV7-2 to TRBJ2-3, with a possible D match to TRBD2 (6 bases). Germline assignment: CDR1 SGHTA and CDR2 FQGNSA. This CDR3 is 15 amino acids long. Trimming removed 5 bases from V and 0 bases from J, with 12 bases in between. In DNA form, the CDR3 reads TGTGCCAGCAGCCCAGGCGGGACTAGCACAGATACGCAGTATTTT. Its translation is CASSPGGTSTDTQYF.

This chain connects TRBV6-5 to TRBJ2-7; a possible D gene is TRBD1 (6 bases). The CDR3 has 14 residues. The germline V gene encodes CDR1 MNHEY and CDR2 SVGAGI. Trimming cost V 3 bases and J 5 bases, with 14 bases left between them. The CDR3 DNA reads as TGTGCCAGCAGTTATAACAGGGTTAGGCACGAGCAGTACTTC. It codes for CASSYNRVRHEQYF.

The chain couples TRBV4-1 to TRBJ2-5; D uncertain. The V end was cut by 0 bases, the J end by 6 bases, with 8 bases between. From germline, CDR1 is MGHRA and CDR2 YSYEKL. CDR3 length equals 13 residues. The CDR3 reads CASSQDPSQTQYF. The CDR3 DNA reads TGCGCCAGCAGCCAAGACCCATCCCAGACCCAGTACTTC.

The chain links TRBV6-4 to TRBJ2-1; 13 nucleotides line up with TRBD2. Germline assignment: CDR1 MRHNA and CDR2 SNTAGT. CDR3 length: 18 residues. J gave up 1 base and V 3 bases, and 6 bases lay outside the gene matches. In DNA, the CDR3 is TGTGCCAGCAGTGAAGGTATGACTAGCGGGAGGTCCTACAATGAGCAGTTCTTC. It specifies CASSEGMTSGRSYNEQFF.

The count of this clone is one. V usage is TRBV5-1 and J usage is TRBJ2-1; the D is unclear. The CDR3 length is 14 residues. V lost 0 bases and J lost 4, with 8 bases in between. Germline V gives CDR1 SGHRS, CDR2 YFSETQ. Here the CDR3 reads CASSLDGSYNEQFF. CDR3 nucleotides: TGCGCCAGCAGCTTGGACGGCTCATACAATGAGCAGTTCTTC. Drawing the rest from reference TRBV5-1 and TRBJ2-1, the complete variable domain is KAGVTQTPRYLIKTRGQQVTLSCSPISGHRSVSWYQQTPGQGLQFLFEYFSETQRNKGNFPGRFSGRQFSNSRSEMNVSTLELGDSALYLCASSLDGSYNEQFFGPGTRLTVL.

The chain carries TRBV5-3 and TRBJ2-7; 7 nucleotides match TRBD2. TRBV5-3 is an open reading frame, and its role is uncertain. The CDR3 extends over 16 amino acids. The J segment lost 1 base and the V segment lost 5 bases, leaving 12 bases of the junction unmatched. CDR3 amino acids: CARRLDPLADSYEQYF. The DNA of the CDR3 is TGTGCCAGAAGATTAGACCCTCTAGCGGATTCCTACGAGCAGTACTTC.

The chain is built from TRBV5-1 and TRBJ2-7; 7 bases agree with TRBD2. In germline, CDR1 is SGHRS, CDR2 YFSETQ. J lost 2 bases, V lost 6 bases, and 8 bases had no gene match. This CDR3 spans 14 amino acids. In nucleotides, the CDR3 is TGCGCCAGCAACCCCTTGGGAGGGCCCTACGAGCAGTACTTC. Translating gives CASNPLGGPYEQYF. Complete variable domain (other parts from reference TRBV5-1 and TRBJ2-7): KAGVTQTPRYLIKTRGQQVTLSCSPISGHRSVSWYQQTPGQGLQFLFEYFSETQRNKGNFPGRFSGRQFSNSRSEMNVSTLELGDSALYLCASNPLGGPYEQYFGPGTRLTVT.